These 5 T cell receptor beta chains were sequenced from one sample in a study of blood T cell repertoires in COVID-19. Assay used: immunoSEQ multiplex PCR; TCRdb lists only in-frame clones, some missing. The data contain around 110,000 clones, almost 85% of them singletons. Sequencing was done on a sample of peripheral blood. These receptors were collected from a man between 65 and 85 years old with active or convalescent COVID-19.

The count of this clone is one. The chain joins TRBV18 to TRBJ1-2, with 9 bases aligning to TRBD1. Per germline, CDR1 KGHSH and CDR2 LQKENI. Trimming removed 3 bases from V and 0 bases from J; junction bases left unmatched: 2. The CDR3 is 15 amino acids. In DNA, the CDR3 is TGTGCCAGCTCACCCGGGACAGGGACTAACTATGGCTACACCTTC. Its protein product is CASSPGTGTNYGYTF.

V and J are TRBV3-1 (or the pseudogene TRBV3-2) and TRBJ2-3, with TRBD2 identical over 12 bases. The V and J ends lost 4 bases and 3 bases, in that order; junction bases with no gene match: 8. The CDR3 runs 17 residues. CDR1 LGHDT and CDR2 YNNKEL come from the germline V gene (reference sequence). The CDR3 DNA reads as TGTGCCAGCAGCCCGGGGACTAGCGGGCTGGGGACAGATACGCAGTATTTT. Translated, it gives CASSPGTSGLGTDTQYF.

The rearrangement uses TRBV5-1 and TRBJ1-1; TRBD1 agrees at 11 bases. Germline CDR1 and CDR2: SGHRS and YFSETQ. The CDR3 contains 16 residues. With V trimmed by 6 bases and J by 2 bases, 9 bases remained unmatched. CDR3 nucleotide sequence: TGCGCCAGCAAAACCGGGACAGGGGGTTTTAACACTGAAGCTTTCTTT. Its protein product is CASKTGTGGFNTEAFF.

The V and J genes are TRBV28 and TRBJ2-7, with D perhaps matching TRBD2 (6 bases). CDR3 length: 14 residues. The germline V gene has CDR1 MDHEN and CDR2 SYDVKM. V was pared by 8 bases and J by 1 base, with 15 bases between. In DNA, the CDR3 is TGTGCCAGCGCCTCCCGACTAGGTTCCTACGAGCAGTACTTC. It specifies CASASRLGSYEQYF.

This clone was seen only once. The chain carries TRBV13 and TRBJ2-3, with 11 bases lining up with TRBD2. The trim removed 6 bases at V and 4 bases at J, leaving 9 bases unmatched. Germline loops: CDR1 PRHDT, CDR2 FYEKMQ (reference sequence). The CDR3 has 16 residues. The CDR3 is CASRNSGGAGADTQYF. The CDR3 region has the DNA TGTGCCAGCAGGAATAGCGGGGGGGCCGGTGCAGATACGCAGTATTTT.